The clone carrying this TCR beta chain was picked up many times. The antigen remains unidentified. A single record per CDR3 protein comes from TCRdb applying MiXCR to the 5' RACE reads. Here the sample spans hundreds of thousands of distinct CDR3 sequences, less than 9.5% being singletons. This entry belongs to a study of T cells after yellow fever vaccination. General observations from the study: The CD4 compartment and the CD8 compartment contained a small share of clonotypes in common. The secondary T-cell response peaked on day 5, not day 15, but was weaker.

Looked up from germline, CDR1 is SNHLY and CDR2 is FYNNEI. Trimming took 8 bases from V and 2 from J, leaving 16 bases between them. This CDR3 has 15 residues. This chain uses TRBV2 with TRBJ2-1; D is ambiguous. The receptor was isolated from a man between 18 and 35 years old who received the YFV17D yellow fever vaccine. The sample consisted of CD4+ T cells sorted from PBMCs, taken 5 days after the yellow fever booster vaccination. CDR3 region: CASGLLPPTYNEQFF. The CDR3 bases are TGTGCCAGCGGATTGCTTCCCCCTACCTACAATGAGCAGTTCTTC. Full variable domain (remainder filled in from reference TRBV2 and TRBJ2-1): EPEVTQTPSHQVTQMGQEVILRCVPISNHLYFYWYRQILGQKVEFLVSFYNNEISEKSEIFDDQFSVERPDGSNFTLKIRSTKLEDSAMYFCASGLLPPTYNEQFFGPGTRLTVL.